This TCR beta chain came from a study of CD8+CD57+ T cells in acquired aplastic anemia. Overall study: DNA from sorted CD4+ and CD8+ cells averaged approximately 3.2 ug. CD4+ cells from healthy donors averaged about 10.8 million reads.

Genomic DNA, serving as template, underwent TCR beta VDJ and CDR3 profiling. Using its own MiXCR run on the reads, TCRdb lists one record per CDR3 protein. The sample lists approximately 98,000 distinct CDR3 sequences, 40% to 60% occurring once. General study results and limits: Controls did not differ significantly from patients in CD8+ Simpson's diversity. Patients and controls shared around 30 CD8+ CDR3 sequences.

This CDR3 region has 14 residues. V was cut by 4 bases and J by 5 bases, with 14 bases left in between. CDR1 and CDR2 from the germline V gene are MGHDK and SYGVNS. Remarks on this clonotype: What it binds is unknown.

The chain couples TRBV25-1 to TRBJ2-5; TRBD2 might be the D (7 bases). The specimen sequenced was sorted CD4+, CD8+, or CD8+CD57+ T cells (not recorded which) from PBMCs. This clonotype originated in a human donor in good health, serving as a control. The DNA for the CDR3 is TGTGCCAGCAGTGGGGGGGGCCGGTTTGAGACCCAGTACTTC. It specifies CASSGGGRFETQYF.